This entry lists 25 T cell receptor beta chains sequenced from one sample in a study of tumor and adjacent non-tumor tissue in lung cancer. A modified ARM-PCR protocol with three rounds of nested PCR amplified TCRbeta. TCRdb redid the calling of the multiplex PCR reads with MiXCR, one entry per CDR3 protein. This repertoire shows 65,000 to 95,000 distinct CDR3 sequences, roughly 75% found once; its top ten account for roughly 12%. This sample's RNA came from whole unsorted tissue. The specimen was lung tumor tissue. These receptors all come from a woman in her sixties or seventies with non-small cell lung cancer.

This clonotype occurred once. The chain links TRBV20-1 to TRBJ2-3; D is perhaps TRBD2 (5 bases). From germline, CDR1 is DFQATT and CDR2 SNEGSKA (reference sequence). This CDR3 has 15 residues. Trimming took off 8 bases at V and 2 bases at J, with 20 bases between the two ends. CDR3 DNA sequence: TGCAGTTTCGTGGTGAACGGAGGTGCCACAGATACGCAGTATTTT. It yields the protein CSFVVNGGATDTQYF.

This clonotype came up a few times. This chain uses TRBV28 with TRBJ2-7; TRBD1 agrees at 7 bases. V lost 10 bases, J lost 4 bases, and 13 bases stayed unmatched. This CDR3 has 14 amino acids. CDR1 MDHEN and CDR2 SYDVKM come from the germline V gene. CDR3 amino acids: CATETDRSMYEQYF. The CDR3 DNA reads TGTGCCACCGAAACGGACAGGTCAATGTACGAGCAGTACTTC.

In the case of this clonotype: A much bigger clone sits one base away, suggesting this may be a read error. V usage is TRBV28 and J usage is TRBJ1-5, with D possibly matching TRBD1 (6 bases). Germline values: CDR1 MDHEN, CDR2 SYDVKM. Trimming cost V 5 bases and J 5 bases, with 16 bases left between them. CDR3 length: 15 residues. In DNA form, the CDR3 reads TGTGCCAGCAGTCCCCAGAGGGGGTCTCATCAGCCCCAGCATTTT. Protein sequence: CASSPQRGSHQPQHF. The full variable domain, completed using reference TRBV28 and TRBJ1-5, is DVKVTQSSRYLVKRTGEKVFLECVQDMDHENMFWYRQDPGLGLRLIYFSYDVKMKEKGDIPEGYSVSREKKERFSLILESASTNQTSMYLCASSPQRGSHQPQHFGDGTRLSIL.

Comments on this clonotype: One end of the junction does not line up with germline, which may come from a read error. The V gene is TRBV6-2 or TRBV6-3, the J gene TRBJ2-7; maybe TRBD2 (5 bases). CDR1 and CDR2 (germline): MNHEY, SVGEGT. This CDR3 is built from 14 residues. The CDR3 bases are TGTGCAAGCACCATAATGAGCCGGGGTACAGAGCAGTACTTC. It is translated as CASTIMSRGTEQYF.

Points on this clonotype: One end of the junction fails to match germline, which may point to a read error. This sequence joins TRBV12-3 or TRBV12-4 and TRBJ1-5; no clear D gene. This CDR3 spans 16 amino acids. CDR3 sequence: CVSSSTASLGNQPQHF. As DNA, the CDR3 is TGTGTCAGCAGTAGTACAGCTTCCTTGGGCAATCAGCCCCAGCATTTT.

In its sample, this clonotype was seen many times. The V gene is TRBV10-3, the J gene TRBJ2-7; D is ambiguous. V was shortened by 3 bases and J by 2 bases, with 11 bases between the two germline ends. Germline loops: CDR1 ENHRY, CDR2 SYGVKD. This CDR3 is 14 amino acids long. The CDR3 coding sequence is TGTGCCATCAGTGATCAGGACGGAACCTACGAGCAGTACTTC. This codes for CAISDQDGTYEQYF.

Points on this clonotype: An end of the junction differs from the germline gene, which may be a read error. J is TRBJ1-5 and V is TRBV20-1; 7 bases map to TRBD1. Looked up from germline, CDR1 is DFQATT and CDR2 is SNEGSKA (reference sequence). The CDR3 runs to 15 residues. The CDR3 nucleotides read TGCAGTGTTAGATCATCGGGACAGCGCAACCAGCCCCAGCATTTT. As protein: CSVRSSGQRNQPQHF.

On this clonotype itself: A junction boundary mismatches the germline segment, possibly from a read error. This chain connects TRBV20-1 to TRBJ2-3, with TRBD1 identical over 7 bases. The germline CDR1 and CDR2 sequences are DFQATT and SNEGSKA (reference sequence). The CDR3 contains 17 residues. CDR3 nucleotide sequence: TGCGGTGCTAGGCAAAAGAGGGACAGAGGGATCACAGATACGCAGTATTTT. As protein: CGARQKRDRGITDTQYF.

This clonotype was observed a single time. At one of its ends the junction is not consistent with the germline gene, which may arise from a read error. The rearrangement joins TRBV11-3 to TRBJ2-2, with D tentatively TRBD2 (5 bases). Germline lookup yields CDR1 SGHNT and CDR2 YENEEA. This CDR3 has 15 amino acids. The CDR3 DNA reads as TGTGTCAGCAGCTTAGAGAGCGGTCACACCGGGGAGCTGTTTTTT. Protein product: CVSSLESGHTGELFF.

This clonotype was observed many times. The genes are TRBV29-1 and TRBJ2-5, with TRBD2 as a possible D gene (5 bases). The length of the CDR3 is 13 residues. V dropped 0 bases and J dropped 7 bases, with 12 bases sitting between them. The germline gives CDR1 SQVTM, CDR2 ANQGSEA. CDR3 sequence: CSVEEVGVATQYF. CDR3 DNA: TGCAGCGTTGAAGAGGTCGGGGTCGCGACCCAGTACTTC. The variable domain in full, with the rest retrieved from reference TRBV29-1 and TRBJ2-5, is SAVISQKPSRDICQRGTSLTIQCQVDSQVTMMFWYRQQPGQSLTLIATANQGSEATYESGFVIDKFPISRPNLTFSTLTVSNMSPEDSSIYLCSVEEVGVATQYFGPGTRLLVL.

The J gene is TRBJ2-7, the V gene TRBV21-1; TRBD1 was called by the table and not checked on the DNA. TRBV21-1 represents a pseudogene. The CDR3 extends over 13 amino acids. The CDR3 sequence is CASSKGAGYEQYF. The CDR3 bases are TGTGCCAGCAGCAAAGGGGCGGGCTACGAGCAGTACTTC.

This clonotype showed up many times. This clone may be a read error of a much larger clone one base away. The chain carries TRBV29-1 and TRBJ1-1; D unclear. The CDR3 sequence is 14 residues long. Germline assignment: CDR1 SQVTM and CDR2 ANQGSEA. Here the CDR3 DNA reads TGCAGCGTTGAAGATAGATTCTTGAAAAAGGGAGCTATCTTT. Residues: CSVEDRFLKKGAIF.

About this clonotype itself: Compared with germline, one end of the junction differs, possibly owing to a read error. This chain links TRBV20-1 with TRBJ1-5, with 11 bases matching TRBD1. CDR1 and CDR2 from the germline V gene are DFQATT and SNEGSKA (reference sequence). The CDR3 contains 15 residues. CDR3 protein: CSGRDRDRGFQPQHF. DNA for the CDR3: TGTAGTGGTAGAGACCGGGACAGGGGGTTTCAGCCCCAGCATTTT.

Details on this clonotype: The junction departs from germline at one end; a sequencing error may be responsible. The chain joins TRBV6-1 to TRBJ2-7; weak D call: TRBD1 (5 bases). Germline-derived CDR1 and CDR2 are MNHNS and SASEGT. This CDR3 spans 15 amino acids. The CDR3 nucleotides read TGTGCCGGCAGTGCCCCGGCAGGGATCCCCTACGAGCAGTACTTC. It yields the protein CAGSAPAGIPYEQYF.

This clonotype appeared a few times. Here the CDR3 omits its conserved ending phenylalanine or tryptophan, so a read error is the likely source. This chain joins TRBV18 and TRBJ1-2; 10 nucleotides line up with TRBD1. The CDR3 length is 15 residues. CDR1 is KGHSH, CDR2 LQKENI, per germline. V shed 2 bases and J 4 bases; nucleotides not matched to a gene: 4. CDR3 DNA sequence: TGTGCCAGCTCACCAGGGACAGGGGAGCGCTATGGCTACACCATC. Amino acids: CASSPGTGERYGYTI.

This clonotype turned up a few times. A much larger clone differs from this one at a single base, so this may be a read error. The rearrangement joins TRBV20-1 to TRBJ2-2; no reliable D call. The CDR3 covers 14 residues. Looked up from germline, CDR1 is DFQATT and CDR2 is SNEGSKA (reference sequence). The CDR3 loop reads CSASEKLGTRELFF. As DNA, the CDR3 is TGCAGTGCTAGCGAGAAATTGGGCACCAGGGAGCTGTTTTTT.

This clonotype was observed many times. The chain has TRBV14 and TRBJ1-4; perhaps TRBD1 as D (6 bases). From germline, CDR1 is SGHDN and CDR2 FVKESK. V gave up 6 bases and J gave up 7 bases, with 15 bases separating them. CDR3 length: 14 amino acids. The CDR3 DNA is TGTGCCAGCAGACCAACAGGGATCGCTGAAAAACTGTTTTTT. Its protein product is CASRPTGIAEKLFF.

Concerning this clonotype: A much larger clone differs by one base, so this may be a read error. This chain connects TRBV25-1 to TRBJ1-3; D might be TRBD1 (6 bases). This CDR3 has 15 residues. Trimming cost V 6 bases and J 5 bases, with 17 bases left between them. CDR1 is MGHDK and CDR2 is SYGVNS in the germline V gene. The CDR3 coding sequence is TGTGCCAGCAGGAAGTCAGGGGAGTCTCGAAACACCATATATTTT. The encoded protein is CASRKSGESRNTIYF.

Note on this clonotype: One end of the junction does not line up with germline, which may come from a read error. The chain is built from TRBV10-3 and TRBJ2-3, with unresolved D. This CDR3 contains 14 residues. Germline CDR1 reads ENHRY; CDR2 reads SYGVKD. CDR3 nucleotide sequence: TGTGCCATCAGTGACAGGTCCAACACAGATACGCAGTACTTT. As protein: CAISDRSNTDTQYF.

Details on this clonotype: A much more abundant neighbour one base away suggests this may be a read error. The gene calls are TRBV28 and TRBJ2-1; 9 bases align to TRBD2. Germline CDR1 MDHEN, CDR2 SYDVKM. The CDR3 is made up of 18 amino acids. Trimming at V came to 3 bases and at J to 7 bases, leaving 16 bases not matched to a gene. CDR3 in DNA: TGTGCCAGCAGTTTCCGGACGACGACTAGCGGAGTTTGGAATGAGCAGTTCTTC. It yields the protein CASSFRTTTSGVWNEQFF.

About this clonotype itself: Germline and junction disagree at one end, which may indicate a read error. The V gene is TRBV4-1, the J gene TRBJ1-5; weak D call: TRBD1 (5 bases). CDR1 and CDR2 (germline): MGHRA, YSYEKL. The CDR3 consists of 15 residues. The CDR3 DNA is TGCGCCAGCAACCTCGTTCCCGGCGGGGACCAGCCCCGGCATTTT. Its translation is CASNLVPGGDQPRHF.

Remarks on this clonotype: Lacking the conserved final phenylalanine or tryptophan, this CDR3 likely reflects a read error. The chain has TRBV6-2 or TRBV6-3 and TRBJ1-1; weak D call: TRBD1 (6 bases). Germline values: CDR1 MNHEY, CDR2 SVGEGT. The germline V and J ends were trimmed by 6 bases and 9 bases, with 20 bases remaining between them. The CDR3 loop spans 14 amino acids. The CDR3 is CASSPGGGRIKAFS. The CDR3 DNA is TGTGCCAGCAGCCCGGGAGGGGGTAGGATTAAAGCTTTCTCT.

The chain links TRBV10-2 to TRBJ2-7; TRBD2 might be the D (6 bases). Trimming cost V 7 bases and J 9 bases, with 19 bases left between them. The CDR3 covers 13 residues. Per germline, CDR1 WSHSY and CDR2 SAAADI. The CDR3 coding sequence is TGCGCCAGCAATGGGAGGAGCTCCTACAGGCAGTACTTC. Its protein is CASNGRSSYRQYF.

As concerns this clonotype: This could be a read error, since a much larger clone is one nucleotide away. CDR3 bases: TGTACCAGCAGCTTAGGAGGGGACAGTCTAACTAATGAAAAACTGTTTTTT. Amino acids: CTSSLGGDSLTNEKLFF. The chain has TRBV7-9 and TRBJ1-4, with 7 bases fitting TRBD1. Germline CDR1 is SEHNR and CDR2 is FQNEAQ (reference sequence). The CDR3 is 17 residues long.

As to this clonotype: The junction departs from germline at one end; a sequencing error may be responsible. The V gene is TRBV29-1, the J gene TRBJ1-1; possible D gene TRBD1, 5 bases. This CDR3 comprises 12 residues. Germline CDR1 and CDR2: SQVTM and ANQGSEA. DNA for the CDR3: TGCATCGTTGCCAGGGTTGAGACTGAAGCTTTCTTT. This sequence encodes CIVARVETEAFF. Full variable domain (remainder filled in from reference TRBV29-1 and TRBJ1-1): SAVISQKPSRDICQRGTSLTIQCQVDSQVTMMFWYRQQPGQSLTLIATANQGSEATYESGFVIDKFPISRPNLTFSTLTVSNMSPEDSSIYLCIVARVETEAFFGQGTRLTVV.